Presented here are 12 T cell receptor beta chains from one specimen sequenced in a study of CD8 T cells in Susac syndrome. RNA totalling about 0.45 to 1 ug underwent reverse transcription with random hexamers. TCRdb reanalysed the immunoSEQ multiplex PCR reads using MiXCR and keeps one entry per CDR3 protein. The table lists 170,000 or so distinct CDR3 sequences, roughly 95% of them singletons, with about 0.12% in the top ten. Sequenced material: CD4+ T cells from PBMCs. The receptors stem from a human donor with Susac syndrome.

The CDR3 spells CASSPPGTGHYGYTF. In DNA form, the CDR3 reads TGTGCCAGCTCACCCCCCGGGACAGGGCACTATGGCTACACCTTC. The chain has TRBV18 and TRBJ1-2, with 9 bases matching TRBD1. Germline V gene sequence: CDR1 KGHSH, CDR2 LQKENI. The V segment lost 3 bases and the J segment 3 bases; nucleotides outside the gene matches: 5. The CDR3 has 15 amino acids.

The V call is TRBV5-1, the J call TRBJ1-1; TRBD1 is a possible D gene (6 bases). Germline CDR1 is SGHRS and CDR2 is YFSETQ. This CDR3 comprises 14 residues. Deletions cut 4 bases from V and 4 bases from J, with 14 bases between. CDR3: CASSPGPRGTEAFF. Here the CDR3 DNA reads TGCGCCAGCAGCCCCGGGCCCAGGGGCACTGAAGCTTTCTTT.

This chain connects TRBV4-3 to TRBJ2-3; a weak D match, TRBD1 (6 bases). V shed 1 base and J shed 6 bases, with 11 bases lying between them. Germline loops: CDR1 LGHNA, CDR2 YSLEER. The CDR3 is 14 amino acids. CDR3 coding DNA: TGCGCCAGCAGCCAAGTGCAGGGGTTGGATACGCAGTATTTT. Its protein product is CASSQVQGLDTQYF.

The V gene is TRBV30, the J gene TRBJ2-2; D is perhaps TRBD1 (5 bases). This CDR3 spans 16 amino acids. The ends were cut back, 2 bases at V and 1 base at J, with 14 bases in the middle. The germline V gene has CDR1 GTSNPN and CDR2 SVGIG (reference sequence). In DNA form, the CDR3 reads TGTGCCTGGAGTATCCCCTTGGGGCGGAACACCGGGGAGCTGTTTTTT. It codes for CAWSIPLGRNTGELFF.

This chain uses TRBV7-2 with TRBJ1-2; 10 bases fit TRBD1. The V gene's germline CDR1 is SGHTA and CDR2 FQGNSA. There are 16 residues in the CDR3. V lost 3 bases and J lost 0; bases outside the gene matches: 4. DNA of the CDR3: TGTGCCAGCAGCTTCGCCGGACAGGGGGCTAACTATGGCTACACCTTC. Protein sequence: CASSFAGQGANYGYTF.

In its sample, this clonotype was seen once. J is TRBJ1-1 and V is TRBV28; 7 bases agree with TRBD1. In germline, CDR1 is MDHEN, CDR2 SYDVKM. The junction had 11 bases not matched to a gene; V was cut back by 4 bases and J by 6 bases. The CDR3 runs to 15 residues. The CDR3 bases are TGTGCCAGCAGTTCGGGGACAGCGGCGCTCGCTGAAGCTTTCTTT. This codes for CASSSGTAALAEAFF. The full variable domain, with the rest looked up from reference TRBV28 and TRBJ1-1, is DVKVTQSSRYLVKRTGEKVFLECVQDMDHENMFWYRQDPGLGLRLIYFSYDVKMKEKGDIPEGYSVSREKKERFSLILESASTNQTSMYLCASSSGTAALAEAFFGQGTRLTVV.

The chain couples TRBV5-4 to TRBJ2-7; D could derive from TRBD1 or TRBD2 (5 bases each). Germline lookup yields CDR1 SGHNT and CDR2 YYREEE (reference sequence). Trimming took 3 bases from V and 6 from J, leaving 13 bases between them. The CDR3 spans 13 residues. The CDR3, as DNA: TGTGCCAGCAGCTCGCCCGGGACGGTCGAGCAGTACGTC. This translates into CASSSPGTVEQYV.

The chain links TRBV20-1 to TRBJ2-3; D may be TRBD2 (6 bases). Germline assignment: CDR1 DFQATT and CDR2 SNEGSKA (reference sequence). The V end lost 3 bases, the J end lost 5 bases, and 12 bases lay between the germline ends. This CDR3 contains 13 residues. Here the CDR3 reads CSARSLAKDTQYF. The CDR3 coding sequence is TGCAGTGCTAGGAGTCTAGCGAAAGATACGCAGTATTTT.

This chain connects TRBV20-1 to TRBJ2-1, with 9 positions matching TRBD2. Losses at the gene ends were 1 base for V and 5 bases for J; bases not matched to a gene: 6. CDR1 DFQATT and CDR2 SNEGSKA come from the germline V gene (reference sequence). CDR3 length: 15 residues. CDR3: CSARGALAGHNEQFF. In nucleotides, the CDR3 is TGCAGTGCTAGAGGTGCGCTAGCGGGGCACAATGAGCAGTTCTTC.

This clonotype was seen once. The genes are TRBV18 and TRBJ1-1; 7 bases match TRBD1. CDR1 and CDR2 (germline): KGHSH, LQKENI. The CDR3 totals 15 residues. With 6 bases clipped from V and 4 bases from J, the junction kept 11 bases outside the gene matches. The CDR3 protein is CASSPLQGWTTEAFF. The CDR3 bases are TGTGCCAGCTCGCCTTTACAGGGGTGGACCACTGAAGCTTTCTTT.

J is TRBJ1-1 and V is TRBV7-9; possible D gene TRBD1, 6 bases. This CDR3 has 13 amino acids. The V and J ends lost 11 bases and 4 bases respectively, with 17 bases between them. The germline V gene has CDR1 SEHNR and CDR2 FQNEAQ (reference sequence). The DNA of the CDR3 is TGTGCCGCGAATGTAGGGGGTGGCACTGAAGCTTTCTTT. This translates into CAANVGGGTEAFF.

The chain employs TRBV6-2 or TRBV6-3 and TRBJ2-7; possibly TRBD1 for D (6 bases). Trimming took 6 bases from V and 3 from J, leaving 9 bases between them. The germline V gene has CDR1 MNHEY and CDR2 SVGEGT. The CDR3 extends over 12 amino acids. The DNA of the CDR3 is TGTGCCAGCAGCCGGACAGACTACGAGCAGTACGTC. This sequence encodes CASSRTDYEQYV.